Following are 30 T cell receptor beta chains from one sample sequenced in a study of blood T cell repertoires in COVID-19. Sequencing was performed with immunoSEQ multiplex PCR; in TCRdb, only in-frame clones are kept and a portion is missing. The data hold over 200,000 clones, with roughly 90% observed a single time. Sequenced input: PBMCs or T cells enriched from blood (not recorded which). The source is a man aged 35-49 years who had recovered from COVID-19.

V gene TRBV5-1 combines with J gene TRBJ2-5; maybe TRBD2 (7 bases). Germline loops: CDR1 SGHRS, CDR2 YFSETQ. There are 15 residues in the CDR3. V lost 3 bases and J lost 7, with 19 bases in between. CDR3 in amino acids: CASSSQGGAGLTQYF. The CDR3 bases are TGCGCCAGCAGCTCCCAAGGGGGAGCGGGACTGACCCAGTACTTC.

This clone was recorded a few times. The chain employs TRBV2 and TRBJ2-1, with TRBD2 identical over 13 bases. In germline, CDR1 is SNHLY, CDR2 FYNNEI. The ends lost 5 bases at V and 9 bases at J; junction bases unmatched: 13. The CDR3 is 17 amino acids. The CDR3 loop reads CASSLTSGRRSRGEQFF. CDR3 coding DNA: TGTGCCAGCAGTCTGACTAGCGGGAGGCGTTCCAGGGGTGAGCAGTTCTTC.

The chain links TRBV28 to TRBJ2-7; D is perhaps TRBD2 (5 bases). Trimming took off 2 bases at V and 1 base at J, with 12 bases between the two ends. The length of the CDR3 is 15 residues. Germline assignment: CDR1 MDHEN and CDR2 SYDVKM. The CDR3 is CASSLPGLRSYEQYF. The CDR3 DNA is TGTGCCAGCAGTTTACCCGGACTTCGGTCCTACGAGCAGTACTTC. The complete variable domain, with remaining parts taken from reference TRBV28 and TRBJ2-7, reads DVKVTQSSRYLVKRTGEKVFLECVQDMDHENMFWYRQDPGLGLRLIYFSYDVKMKEKGDIPEGYSVSREKKERFSLILESASTNQTSMYLCASSLPGLRSYEQYFGPGTRLTVT.

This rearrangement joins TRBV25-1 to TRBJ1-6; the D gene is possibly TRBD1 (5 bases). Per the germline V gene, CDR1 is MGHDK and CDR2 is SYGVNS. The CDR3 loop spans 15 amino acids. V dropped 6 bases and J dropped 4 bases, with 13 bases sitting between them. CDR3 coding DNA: TGTGCCAGCAGGATGGCTCAGGGTTATAATTCACCCCTCCACTTT. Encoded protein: CASRMAQGYNSPLHF.

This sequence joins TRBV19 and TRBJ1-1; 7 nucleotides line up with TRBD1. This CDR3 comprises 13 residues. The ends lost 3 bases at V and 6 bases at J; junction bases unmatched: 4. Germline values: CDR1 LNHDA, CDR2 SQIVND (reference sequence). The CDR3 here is CASSIDRAAEAFF. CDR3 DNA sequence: TGTGCCAGTAGTATCGACAGGGCGGCTGAAGCTTTCTTT.

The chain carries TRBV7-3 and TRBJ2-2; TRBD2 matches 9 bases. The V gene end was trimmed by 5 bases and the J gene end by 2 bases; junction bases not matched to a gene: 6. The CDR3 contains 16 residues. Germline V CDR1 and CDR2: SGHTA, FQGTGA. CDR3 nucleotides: TGTGCCAGCAGCCGGAAGACTAGCGGAAACACCGGGGAGCTGTTTTTT. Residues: CASSRKTSGNTGELFF.

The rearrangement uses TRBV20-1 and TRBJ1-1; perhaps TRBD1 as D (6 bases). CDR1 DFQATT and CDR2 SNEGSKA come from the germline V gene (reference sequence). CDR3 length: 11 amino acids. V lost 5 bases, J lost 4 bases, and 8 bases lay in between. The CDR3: CSASRGTEAFF. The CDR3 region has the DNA TGCAGTGCTTCCAGGGGCACTGAAGCTTTCTTT.

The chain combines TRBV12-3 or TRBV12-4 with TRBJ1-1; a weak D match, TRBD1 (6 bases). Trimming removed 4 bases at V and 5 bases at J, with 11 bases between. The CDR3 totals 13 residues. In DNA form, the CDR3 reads TGTGCCAGCAGTTCTGCAGGGGCGACTGAAGCTTTCTTT. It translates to CASSSAGATEAFF.

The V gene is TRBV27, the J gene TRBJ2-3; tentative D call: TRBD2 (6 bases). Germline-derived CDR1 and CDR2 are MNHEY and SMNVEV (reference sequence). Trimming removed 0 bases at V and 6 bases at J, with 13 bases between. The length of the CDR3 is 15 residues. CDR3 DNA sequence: TGTGCCAGCAGTTTATCGGGCGGGATGGGCGATACGCAGTATTTT. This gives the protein CASSLSGGMGDTQYF.

This CDR3 reads CASIRTGNTGELFF. In DNA, the CDR3 is TGTGCCAGCATCCGGACAGGAAACACCGGGGAGCTGTTTTTT. This sequence joins TRBV28 and TRBJ2-2; 7 positions match TRBD1. Germline CDR1 reads MDHEN; CDR2 reads SYDVKM. After removal of 7 bases from V and 2 bases from J, the junction contained 4 bases not matched to a gene. This CDR3 is 14 amino acids long. The entire variable domain, with the rest obtained from reference TRBV28 and TRBJ2-2, is as follows: DVKVTQSSRYLVKRTGEKVFLECVQDMDHENMFWYRQDPGLGLRLIYFSYDVKMKEKGDIPEGYSVSREKKERFSLILESASTNQTSMYLCASIRTGNTGELFFGEGSRLTVL.

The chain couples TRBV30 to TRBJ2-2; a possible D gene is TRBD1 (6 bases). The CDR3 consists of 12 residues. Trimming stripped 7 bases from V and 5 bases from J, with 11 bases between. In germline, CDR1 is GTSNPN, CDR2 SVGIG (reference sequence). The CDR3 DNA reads TGTGCCTTCCGTAGGGGGACCGGGGAGCTGTTTTTT. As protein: CAFRRGTGELFF.

The CDR3 DNA sequence: TGTGCCAGCAGCTTACCCCCGGAGGCGGAGACCCAGTACTTC. Its translation is CASSLPPEAETQYF. The chain combines TRBV7-9 with TRBJ2-5, with a possible D match to TRBD2 (5 bases). CDR1 is SEHNR and CDR2 is FQNEAQ in the germline V gene (reference sequence). Trimming took 2 bases from V and 5 from J, leaving 12 bases between them. The length of the CDR3 is 14 residues.

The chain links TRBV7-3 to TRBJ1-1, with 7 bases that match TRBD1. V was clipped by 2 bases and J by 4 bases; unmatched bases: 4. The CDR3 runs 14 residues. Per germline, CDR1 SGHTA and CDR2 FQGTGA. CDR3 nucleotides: TGTGCCAGCAGCTTATCGGCAGGGGGCACTGAAGCTTTCTTT. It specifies CASSLSAGGTEAFF.

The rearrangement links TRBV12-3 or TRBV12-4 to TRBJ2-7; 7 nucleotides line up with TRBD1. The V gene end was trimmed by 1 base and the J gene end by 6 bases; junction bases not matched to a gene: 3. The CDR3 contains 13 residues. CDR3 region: CASSLVQGSEQYF. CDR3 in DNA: TGTGCCAGCAGTTTAGTACAGGGGAGCGAGCAGTACTTC.

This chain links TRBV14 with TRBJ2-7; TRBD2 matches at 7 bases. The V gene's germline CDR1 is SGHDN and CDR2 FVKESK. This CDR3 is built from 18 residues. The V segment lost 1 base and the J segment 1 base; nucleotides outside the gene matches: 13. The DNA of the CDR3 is TGTGCCAGCAGCCAAGCCGATACCCTAGCGGATCGTTCCTACGAGCAGTACTTC. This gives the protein CASSQADTLADRSYEQYF.

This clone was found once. CDR3 sequence reads: CASSPSGGQETQYF. The DNA for the CDR3 is TGTGCCAGCTCACCGAGCGGGGGTCAAGAGACCCAGTACTTC. The rearrangement uses TRBV18 and TRBJ2-5; 8 nucleotides agree with TRBD2. J was trimmed by 2 bases and V by 3 bases; bases with no gene match: 2. The CDR3 consists of 14 residues. Germline CDR1 is KGHSH and CDR2 is LQKENI.

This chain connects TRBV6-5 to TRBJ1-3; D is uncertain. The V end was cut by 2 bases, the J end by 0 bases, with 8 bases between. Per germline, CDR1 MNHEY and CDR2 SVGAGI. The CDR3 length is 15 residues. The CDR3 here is CASSYNTNSGNTIYF. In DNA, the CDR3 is TGTGCCAGCAGTTACAACACGAACTCTGGAAACACCATATATTTT.

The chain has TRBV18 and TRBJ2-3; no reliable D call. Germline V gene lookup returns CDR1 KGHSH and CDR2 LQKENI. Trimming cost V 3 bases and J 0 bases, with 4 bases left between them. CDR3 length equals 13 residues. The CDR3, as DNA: TGTGCCAGCTCACCGACTAGCACAGATACGCAGTATTTT. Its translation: CASSPTSTDTQYF.

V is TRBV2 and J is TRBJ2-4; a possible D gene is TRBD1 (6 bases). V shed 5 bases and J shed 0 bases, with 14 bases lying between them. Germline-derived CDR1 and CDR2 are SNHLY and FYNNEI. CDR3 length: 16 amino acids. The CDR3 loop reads CASSQDSPIAKNIQYF. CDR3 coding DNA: TGTGCCAGCAGTCAGGACAGTCCCATAGCCAAAAACATTCAGTACTTC.

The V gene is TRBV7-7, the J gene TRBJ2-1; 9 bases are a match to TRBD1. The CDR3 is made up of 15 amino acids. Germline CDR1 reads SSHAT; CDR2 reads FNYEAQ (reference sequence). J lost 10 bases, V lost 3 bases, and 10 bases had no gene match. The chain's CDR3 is CASSLGTGQDLEQFF. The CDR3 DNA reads TGTGCCAGCAGCTTGGGGACAGGGCAGGATCTAGAGCAGTTCTTC.

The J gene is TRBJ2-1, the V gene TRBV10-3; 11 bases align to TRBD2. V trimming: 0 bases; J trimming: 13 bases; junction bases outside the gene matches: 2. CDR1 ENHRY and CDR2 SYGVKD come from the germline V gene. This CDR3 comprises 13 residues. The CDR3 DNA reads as TGTGCCATCAGTGAGTCGACTAGCGGGATTCAGTTCTTC. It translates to CAISESTSGIQFF.

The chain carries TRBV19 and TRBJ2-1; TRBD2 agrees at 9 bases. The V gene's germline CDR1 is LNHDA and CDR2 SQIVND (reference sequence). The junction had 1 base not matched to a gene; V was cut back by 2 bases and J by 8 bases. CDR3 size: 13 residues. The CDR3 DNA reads TGTGCCAGTAGTATACGACTAGCGGATGAGCAGTTCTTC. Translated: CASSIRLADEQFF. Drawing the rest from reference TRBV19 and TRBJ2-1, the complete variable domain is DGGITQSPKYLFRKEGQNVTLSCEQNLNHDAMYWYRQDPGQGLRLIYYSQIVNDFQKGDIAEGYSVSREKKESFPLTVTSAQKNPTAFYLCASSIRLADEQFFGPGTRLTVL.

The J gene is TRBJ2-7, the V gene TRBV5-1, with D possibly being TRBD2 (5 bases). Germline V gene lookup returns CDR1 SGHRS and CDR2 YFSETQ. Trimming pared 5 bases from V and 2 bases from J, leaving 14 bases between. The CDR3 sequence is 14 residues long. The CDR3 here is CASSQPGRAYEQYF. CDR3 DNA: TGCGCCAGCAGTCAGCCGGGAAGGGCCTACGAGCAGTACTTC.

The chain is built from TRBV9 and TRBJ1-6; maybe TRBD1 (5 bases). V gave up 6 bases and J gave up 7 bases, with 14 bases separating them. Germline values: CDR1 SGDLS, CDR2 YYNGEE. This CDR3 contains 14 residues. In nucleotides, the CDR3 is TGTGCCAGCACGAGGGGACTCGGGAATTCACCCCTCCACTTT. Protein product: CASTRGLGNSPLHF. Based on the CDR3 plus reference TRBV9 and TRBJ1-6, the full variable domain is DSGVTQTPKHLITATGQRVTLRCSPRSGDLSVYWYQQSLDQGLQFLIQYYNGEERAKGNILERFSAQQFPDLHSELNLSSLELGDSALYFCASTRGLGNSPLHFGNGTRLTVT.

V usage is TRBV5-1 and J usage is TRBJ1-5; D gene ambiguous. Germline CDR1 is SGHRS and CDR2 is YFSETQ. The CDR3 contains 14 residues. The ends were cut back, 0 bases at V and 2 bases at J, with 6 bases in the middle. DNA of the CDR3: TGCGCCAGCAGCTTGGGTAGAGGCAATCAGCCCCAGCATTTT. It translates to CASSLGRGNQPQHF.

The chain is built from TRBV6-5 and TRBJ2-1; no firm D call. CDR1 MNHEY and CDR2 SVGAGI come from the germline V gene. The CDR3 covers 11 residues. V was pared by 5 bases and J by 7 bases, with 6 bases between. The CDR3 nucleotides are TGTGCCAGCAGTATAATGAATGAGCAGTTCTTC. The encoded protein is CASSIMNEQFF.

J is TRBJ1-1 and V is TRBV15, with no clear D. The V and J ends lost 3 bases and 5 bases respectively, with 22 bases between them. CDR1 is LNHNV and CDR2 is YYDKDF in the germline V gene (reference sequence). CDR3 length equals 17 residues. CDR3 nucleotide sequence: TGTGCCACCAGCAGCTCCGGTTTTTGGGTACGAGGAACTGAAGCTTTCTTT. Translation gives CATSSSGFWVRGTEAFF.

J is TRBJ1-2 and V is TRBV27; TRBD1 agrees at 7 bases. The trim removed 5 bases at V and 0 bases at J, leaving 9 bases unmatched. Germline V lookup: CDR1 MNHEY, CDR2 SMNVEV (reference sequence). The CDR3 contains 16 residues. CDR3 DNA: TGTGCCAGCAGTCCGTTGACAGGGCCCGCTAACTATGGCTACACCTTC. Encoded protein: CASSPLTGPANYGYTF.

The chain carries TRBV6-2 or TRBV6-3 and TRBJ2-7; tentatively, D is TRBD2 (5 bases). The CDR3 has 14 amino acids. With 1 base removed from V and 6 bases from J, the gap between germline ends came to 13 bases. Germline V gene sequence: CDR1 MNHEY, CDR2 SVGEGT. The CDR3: CASSYLRALGEQYF. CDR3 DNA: TGTGCCAGCAGTTACTTGCGGGCCCTCGGCGAGCAGTACTTC.

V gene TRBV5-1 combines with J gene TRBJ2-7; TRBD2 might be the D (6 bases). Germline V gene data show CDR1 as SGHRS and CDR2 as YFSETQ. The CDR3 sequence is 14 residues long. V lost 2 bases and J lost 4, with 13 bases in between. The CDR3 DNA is TGCGCCAGCAGCTTATCGGCGGGGCAATACGAGCAGTACTTC. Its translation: CASSLSAGQYEQYF.